A single sample gave rise to the 7 T cell receptor beta chains below, sequenced in a study of T cell responses to AZD1222 COVID-19 vaccine. Sequencing was performed with immunoSEQ multiplex PCR; in TCRdb, only in-frame clones are kept and a portion is missing. The top ten clones hold around 4.4% of a sample with about 120,000 clones, 90% of them seen once. Sequencing was performed on peripheral blood, taken 28 days after the second dose of the MenACWY control vaccine. These receptors all stem from an adult who received the MenACWY meningococcal vaccine as a control.

V and J are TRBV3-1 (or the pseudogene TRBV3-2) and TRBJ2-3; the match to TRBD2 covers 7 bases. J lost 5 bases, V lost 4 bases, and 15 bases had no gene match. The CDR3 is 17 amino acids. Germline V gives CDR1 LGHDT, CDR2 YNNKEL (reference sequence). The CDR3 reads CASSPYALAWPLDTQYF. CDR3 coding DNA: TGTGCCAGCAGCCCCTACGCACTAGCGTGGCCTTTAGATACGCAGTATTTT.

This clone was counted only a few times. The chain uses TRBV21-1 and TRBJ1-6; no check of the table's D call, TRBD1, against the DNA was made. TRBV21-1 corresponds to a pseudogene. The CDR3 has 17 amino acids. As DNA, the CDR3 is TGTGCCAGCAGCAAAGCGCTTCCAGTCTCCTATAATTCACCCCTCCACTTT. Residues: CASSKALPVSYNSPLHF.

This clone occurred once. The chain joins TRBV7-9 to TRBJ2-6; D unclear. Trimming stripped 0 bases from V and 3 bases from J, with 9 bases between. Germline lookup yields CDR1 SEHNR and CDR2 FQNEAQ (reference sequence). The CDR3 is 16 amino acids. CDR3 nucleotide sequence: TGTGCCAGCAGCTTAGCGGTCTCGGTTGGGGCCAACGTCCTGACTTTC. This translates into CASSLAVSVGANVLTF.

The chain has TRBV10-2 and TRBJ2-2, with D perhaps TRBD1 (6 bases). Germline values: CDR1 WSHSY, CDR2 SAAADI. The CDR3 contains 14 residues. The V gene lost 4 bases and the J gene lost 4 bases, with 10 bases spanning the gap. The CDR3, as DNA: TGCGCCAGCAGTGTACAGGGAAGCACCGGGGAGCTGTTTTTT. Encoded protein: CASSVQGSTGELFF.

The chain uses TRBV18 and TRBJ2-7, with TRBD1 matching over 8 bases. The CDR3 length is 13 residues. V lost 4 bases, J lost 3 bases, and 2 bases stayed unmatched. Germline CDR1 and CDR2: KGHSH and LQKENI. CDR3 DNA sequence: TGTGCCAGCTCACTAGGACAGGGCTACGAGCAGTACGTC. It translates to CASSLGQGYEQYV.

The chain recombines TRBV11-2 with TRBJ1-2, with TRBD1 as a possible D gene (5 bases). The CDR3 has 13 residues. Germline values: CDR1 SGHAT, CDR2 FQNNGV. The V end lost 5 bases, the J end lost 6 bases, and 13 bases lay between the germline ends. The CDR3 sequence: CASSTLAGDGYTF. The CDR3 DNA reads as TGTGCCAGCAGCACCCTTGCGGGGGATGGCTACACCTTC. The entire variable domain, with the rest obtained from reference TRBV11-2 and TRBJ1-2, is as follows: EAGVAQSPRYKIIEKRQSVAFWCNPISGHATLYWYQQILGQGPKLLIQFQNNGVVDDSQLPKDRFSAERLKGVDSTLKIQPAKLEDSAVYLCASSTLAGDGYTFGSGTRLTVV.

In nucleotides, the CDR3 is TGTGCCAGCAGCCAAGACCGGGGGGGGCGCGTTCAGCCCCAGCATTTT. Translated, it gives CASSQDRGGRVQPQHF. V is TRBV4-2 and J is TRBJ1-5; tentative D call: TRBD1 (6 bases). Germline V gives CDR1 LGHNA, CDR2 YNFKEQ. The CDR3 consists of 16 residues. Trimming removed 0 bases at V and 6 bases at J, with 15 bases between.